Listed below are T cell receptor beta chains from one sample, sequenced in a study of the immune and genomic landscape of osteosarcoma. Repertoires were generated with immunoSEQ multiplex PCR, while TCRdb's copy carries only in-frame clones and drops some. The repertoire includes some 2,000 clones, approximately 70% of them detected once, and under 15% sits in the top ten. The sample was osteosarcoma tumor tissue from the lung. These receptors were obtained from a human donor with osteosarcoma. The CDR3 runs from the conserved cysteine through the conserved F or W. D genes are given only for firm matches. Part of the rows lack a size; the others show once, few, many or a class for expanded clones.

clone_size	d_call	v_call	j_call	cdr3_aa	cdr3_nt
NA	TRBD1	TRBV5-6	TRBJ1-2	CASSLGQGYYGYTF	TGTGCCAGCAGCCTGGGACAGGGGTACTATGGCTACACCTTC
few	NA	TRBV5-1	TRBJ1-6	CASSLGSGSGSLHF	TGCGCCAGCAGCTTGGGGTCAGGTTCTGGGTCCCTCCACTTT
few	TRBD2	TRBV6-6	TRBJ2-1	CASSQTSGGYNEQFF	TGTGCCAGCAGTCAGACTAGCGGGGGGTACAATGAGCAGTTCTTC
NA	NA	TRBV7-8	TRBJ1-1	CASSFGQMNTEAFF	TGTGCCAGCAGCTTTGGACAGATGAACACTGAAGCTTTCTTT
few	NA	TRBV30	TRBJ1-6	CAWSVQGTKSSPLHF	TGTGCCTGGAGTGTCCAGGGAACGAAGAGCTCACCCCTCCACTTT
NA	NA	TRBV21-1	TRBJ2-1	CASSKENGSLQSSYNEQFF	TGTGCCAGCAGCAAAGAAAACGGGTCACTACAGAGCTCCTACAATGAGCAGTTCTTC
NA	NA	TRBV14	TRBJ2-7	CASSPPGRANSYEQYF	TGTGCCAGCAGCCCCCCGGGCAGGGCTAACTCCTACGAGCAGTACTTC
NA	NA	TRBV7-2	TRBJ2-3	CASSPGAATDTQYF	TGTGCCAGCAGCCCCGGGGCCGCAACAGATACGCAGTATTTT
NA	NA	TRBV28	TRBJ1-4	CASSLVGGLNEKLFF	TGTGCCAGCAGTTTGGTCGGGGGTCTCAATGAAAAACTGTTTTTT
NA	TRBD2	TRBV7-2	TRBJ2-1	CASSSRGAGASYNEQFF	TGTGCCAGCAGCTCTCGAGGAGCGGGGGCCTCCTACAATGAGCAGTTCTTC
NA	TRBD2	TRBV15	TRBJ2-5	CATSRGAAGGLETQYF	TGTGCCACCAGCAGAGGTGCAGCGGGGGGGCTTGAGACCCAGTACTTC
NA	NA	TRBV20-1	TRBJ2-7	CSASGDEQYF	TGCAGTGCTAGCGGGGACGAGCAGTACTTC
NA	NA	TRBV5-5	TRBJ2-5	CASSPVDTILRETQYF	TGTGCCAGCAGCCCCGTCGACACAATTCTAAGGGAGACCCAGTACTTC
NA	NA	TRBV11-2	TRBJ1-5	CASSLEEAWVEGNQPQHF	TGTGCCAGCAGCTTAGAGGAGGCCTGGGTCGAAGGCAATCAGCCCCAGCATTTT
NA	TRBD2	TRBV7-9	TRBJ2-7	CASSFSGGLSYEQYF	TGTGCCAGCAGCTTTAGCGGGGGCCTGTCCTACGAGCAGTACTTC
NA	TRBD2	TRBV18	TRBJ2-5	CASSPTSGGVGGETQYF	TGTGCCAGCTCACCGACTAGCGGGGGGGTAGGCGGAGAGACCCAGTACTTC
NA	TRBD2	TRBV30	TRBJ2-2	CALPKERGFTGELFF	TGTGCCCTCCCAAAAGAGCGGGGGTTCACCGGGGAGCTGTTTTTT
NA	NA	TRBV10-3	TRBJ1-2	CAISERQQPGYTF	TGTGCCATCAGTGAGCGGCAGCAGCCTGGCTACACCTTC
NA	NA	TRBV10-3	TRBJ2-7	CAISESASKYEQYF	TGTGCCATCAGTGAGTCCGCTTCTAAATACGAGCAGTACTTC
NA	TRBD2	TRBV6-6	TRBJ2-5	CASSLAGGQETQYF	TGTGCCAGCAGTTTAGCGGGGGGACAAGAGACCCAGTACTTC
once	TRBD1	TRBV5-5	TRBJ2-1	CASSVAGGDNEQFF	TGTGCCAGCAGCGTTGCAGGGGGTGACAATGAGCAGTTCTTC
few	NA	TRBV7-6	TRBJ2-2	CASSPGGLNTGELFF	TGTGCCAGCAGTCCCGGGGGCCTAAACACCGGGGAGCTGTTTTTT
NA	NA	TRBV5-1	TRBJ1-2	CASSSQTALPWGYTF	TGCGCCAGCAGCTCCCAGACAGCCCTGCCATGGGGCTACACCTTC
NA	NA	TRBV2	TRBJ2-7	CASSEQSYEQYF	TGTGCCAGCAGTGAGCAATCCTACGAGCAGTACTTC
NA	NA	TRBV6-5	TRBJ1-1	CASSYTEAFF	TGTGCCAGCAGTTACACTGAAGCTTTCTTT
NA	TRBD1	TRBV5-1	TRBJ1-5	CASSLDRGRNQPQHF	TGCGCCAGCAGCTTGGACAGGGGTCGCAATCAGCCCCAGCATTTT
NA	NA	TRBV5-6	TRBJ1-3	CASSLIRFSSGNTIYF	TGTGCCAGCAGCTTGATAAGGTTTAGCTCTGGAAACACCATATATTTT
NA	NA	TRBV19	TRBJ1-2	CASSKPYYGYTF	TGTGCCAGTAGTAAACCGTACTATGGCTACACCTTC
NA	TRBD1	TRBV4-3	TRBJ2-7	CASSQLGQGHEQYF	TGCGCCAGCAGCCAACTGGGACAGGGCCACGAGCAGTACTTC
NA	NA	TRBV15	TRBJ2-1	CATSLSSSYNEQFF	TGTGCCACCAGCCTCTCGAGCTCCTACAATGAGCAGTTCTTC
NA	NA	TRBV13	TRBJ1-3	CASSFASQGTGNTIYF	TGTGCCAGCAGCTTCGCTTCGCAGGGAACTGGAAACACCATATATTTT
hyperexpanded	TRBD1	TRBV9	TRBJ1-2	CASSVGGTGNYGYTF	TGTGCCAGCAGCGTAGGGGGGACAGGCAACTATGGCTACACCTTC